A selection of T cell receptor beta chains follows, all from one sample in a study of cytomegalovirus exposure and HLA in healthy donors. Sequencing was performed with immunoSEQ multiplex PCR; in TCRdb, only in-frame clones are kept and a portion is missing. The table has approximately 97,000 clones, 83% seen once. The sequenced material came from PBMCs. Receptor source: a middle-aged man in good health and CMV-seronegative. Each CDR3 is given with its conserved first and last residue. The D gene is left open where the match is weak. Only some rows state a clone size, as once, few, many or a class for expanded clones.

D gene | clone size | J gene | V gene | CDR3 protein | CDR3 DNA
TRBD1 | . | TRBJ1-5 | TRBV30 | CAWNRDRYQPQHF | TGTGCCTGGAACCGGGACAGGTATCAGCCCCAGCATTTT
TRBD1 | once | TRBJ2-1 | TRBV5-1 | CASSLAPSGTGVGYEQFF | TGCGCCAGCAGCTTGGCCCCTTCCGGGACAGGGGTAGGGTATGAGCAGTTCTTC
TRBD1 | . | TRBJ1-3 | TRBV7-9 | CASSLFRTGDYDPGNTIYF | TGTGCCAGCAGCTTATTTAGGACAGGGGATTATGACCCTGGAAACACCATATATTTT
. | few | TRBJ2-7 | TRBV30 | CAWSIKETYYSYEQYF | TGTGCCTGGAGCATAAAGGAAACTTACTACTCCTACGAGCAGTACTTC
. | few | TRBJ2-2 | TRBV6-5 | CASSYTGVETGELFF | TGTGCCAGCAGTTATACGGGGGTAGAAACCGGGGAGCTGTTTTTT
. | . | TRBJ2-1 | TRBV5-1 | CASSLTNRGSLYNEQFF | TGCGCCAGCAGCTTGACTAATAGGGGCAGCCTGTACAATGAGCAGTTCTTC
. | . | TRBJ2-3 | TRBV9 | CASSVGSGTDTQYF | TGTGCCAGCAGCGTAGGTAGCGGCACAGATACGCAGTATTTT
TRBD1 | . | TRBJ1-3 | TRBV7-9 | CSSSSGTGQGNTIYF | TGTTCCAGCAGCTCCGGGACAGGGCAAGGAAACACCATATATTTT
TRBD1 | . | TRBJ2-7 | TRBV9 | CASSVDGTGPCEQYF | TGTGCCAGCAGCGTAGACGGGACAGGGCCATGCGAGCAGTACTTC
TRBD1 | . | TRBJ1-2 | TRBV5-6 | CASSTETGGYGYTF | TGTGCCAGCAGCACGGAGACAGGGGGTTATGGCTACACCTTC
. | . | TRBJ2-2 | TRBV28 | CASSLGGSNTGELFF | TGTGCCAGCAGTTTAGGGGGGTCGAACACCGGGGAGCTGTTTTTT
. | . | TRBJ1-6 | TRBV14 | CASSQDSRVYNSPLHF | TGTGCCAGCAGCCAAGATTCTCGAGTCTATAATTCACCCCTCCACTTT
. | few | TRBJ2-3 | TRBV7-9 | CASSANAQGDTQYF | TGTGCCAGCAGCGCAAATGCCCAGGGAGATACGCAGTATTTT
TRBD1 | . | TRBJ1-1 | TRBV5-1 | CASSQRQGTYTEAFF | TGCGCCAGCAGCCAACGACAGGGTACGTACACTGAAGCTTTCTTT
. | few | TRBJ2-6 | TRBV30 | CAWSSGRTISGANVLTF | TGTGCCTGGAGTTCGGGCCGGACTATCTCTGGGGCCAACGTCCTGACTTTC
. | . | TRBJ2-1 | TRBV6-6 | CASSLLASEQFF | TGTGCCAGCAGTTTACTAGCTTCTGAGCAGTTCTTC